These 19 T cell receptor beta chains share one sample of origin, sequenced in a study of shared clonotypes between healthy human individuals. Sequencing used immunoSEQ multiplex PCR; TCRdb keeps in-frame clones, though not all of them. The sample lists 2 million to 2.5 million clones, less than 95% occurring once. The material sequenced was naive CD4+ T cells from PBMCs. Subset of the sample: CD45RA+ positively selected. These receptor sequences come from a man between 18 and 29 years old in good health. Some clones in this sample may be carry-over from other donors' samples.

This CDR3 is CASSRTGSGANVLTF. The CDR3, as DNA: TGTGCCAGCAGTAGGACAGGGAGTGGGGCCAACGTCCTGACTTTC. This sequence joins TRBV2 and TRBJ2-6; the match to TRBD1 covers 8 bases. V lost 5 bases to trimming and J lost 3 bases; unmatched junction nucleotides: 3. CDR1 is SNHLY, CDR2 FYNNEI, per germline. The CDR3 runs 15 residues.

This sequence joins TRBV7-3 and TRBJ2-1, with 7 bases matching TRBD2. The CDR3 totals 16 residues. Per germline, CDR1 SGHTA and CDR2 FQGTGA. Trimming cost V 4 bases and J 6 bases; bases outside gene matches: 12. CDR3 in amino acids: CASSSRAGAPANEQFF. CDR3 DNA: TGTGCCAGCAGCTCACGGGCGGGAGCCCCGGCCAATGAGCAGTTCTTC.

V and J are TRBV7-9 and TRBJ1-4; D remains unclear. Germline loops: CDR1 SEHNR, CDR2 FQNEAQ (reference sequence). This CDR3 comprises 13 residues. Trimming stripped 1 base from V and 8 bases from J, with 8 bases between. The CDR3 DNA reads TGTGCCAGCAGCTTAGTGGAAGGGGAAAAACTGTTTTTT. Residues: CASSLVEGEKLFF.

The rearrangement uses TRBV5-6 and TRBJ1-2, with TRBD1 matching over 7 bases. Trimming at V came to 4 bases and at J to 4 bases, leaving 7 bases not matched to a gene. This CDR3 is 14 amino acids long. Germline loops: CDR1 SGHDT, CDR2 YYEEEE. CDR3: CASSTRDRVYGYTF. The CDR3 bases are TGTGCCAGCAGCACCCGGGACAGAGTCTATGGCTACACCTTC.

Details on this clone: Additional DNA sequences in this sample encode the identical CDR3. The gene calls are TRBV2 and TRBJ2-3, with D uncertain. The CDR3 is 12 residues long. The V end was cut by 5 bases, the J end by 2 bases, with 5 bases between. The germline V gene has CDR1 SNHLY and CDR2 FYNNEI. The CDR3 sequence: CASSLYTDTQYF. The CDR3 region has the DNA TGTGCCAGCAGTTTATACACAGATACGCAGTATTTT. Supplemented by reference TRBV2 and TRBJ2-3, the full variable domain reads EPEVTQTPSHQVTQMGQEVILRCVPISNHLYFYWYRQILGQKVEFLVSFYNNEISEKSEIFDDQFSVERPDGSNFTLKIRSTKLEDSAMYFCASSLYTDTQYFGPGTRLTVL.

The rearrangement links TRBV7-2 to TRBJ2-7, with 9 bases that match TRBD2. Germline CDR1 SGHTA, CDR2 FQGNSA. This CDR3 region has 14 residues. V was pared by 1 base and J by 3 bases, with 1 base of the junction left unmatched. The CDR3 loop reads CASSLVAGVYEQYF. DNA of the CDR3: TGTGCCAGCAGCTTAGTAGCGGGAGTCTACGAGCAGTACTTC.

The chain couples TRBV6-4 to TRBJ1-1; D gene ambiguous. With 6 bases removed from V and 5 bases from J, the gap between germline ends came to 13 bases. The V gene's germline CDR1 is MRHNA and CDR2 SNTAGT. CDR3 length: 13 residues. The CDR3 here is CASSFGHGTEAFF. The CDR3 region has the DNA TGTGCCAGCAGCTTTGGGCATGGGACTGAAGCTTTCTTT.

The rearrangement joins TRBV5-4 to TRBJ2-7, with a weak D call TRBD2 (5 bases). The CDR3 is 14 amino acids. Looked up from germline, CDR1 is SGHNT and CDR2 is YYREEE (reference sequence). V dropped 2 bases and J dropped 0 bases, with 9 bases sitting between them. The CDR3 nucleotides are TGTGCCAGCAGCTTACGGACTGGCTCCTACGAGCAGTACTTC. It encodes CASSLRTGSYEQYF.

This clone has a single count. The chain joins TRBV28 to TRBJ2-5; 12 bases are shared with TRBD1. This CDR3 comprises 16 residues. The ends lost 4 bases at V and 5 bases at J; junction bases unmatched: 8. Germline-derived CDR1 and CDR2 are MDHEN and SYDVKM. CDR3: CASSSTGTGGAETQYF. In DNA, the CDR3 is TGTGCCAGCAGTTCGACCGGGACAGGGGGCGCGGAGACCCAGTACTTC.

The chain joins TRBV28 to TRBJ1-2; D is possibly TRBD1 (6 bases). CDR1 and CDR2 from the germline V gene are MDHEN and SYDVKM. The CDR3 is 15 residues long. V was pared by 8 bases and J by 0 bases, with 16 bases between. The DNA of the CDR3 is TGTGCCAGCCGGGACAAGTGGAAAACTAACTATGGCTACACCTTC. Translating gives CASRDKWKTNYGYTF.

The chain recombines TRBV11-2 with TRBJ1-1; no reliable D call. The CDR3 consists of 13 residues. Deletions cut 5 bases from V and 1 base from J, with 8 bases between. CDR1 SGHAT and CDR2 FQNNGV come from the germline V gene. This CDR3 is CASSPGGNTEAFF. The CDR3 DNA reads TGTGCCAGCAGCCCGGGCGGGAACACTGAAGCTTTCTTT.

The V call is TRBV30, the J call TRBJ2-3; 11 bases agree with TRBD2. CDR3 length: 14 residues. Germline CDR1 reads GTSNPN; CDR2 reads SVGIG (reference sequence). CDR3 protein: CAQRTSGSTDTQYF. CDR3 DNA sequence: TGTGCTCAAAGGACTAGCGGGAGCACAGATACGCAGTATTTT.

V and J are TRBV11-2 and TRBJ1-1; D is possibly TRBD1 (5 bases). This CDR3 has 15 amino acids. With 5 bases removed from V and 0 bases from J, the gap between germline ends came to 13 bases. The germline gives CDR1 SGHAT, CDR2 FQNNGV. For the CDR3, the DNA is TGTGCCAGCAGCCCTCGACAGTACATGAACACTGAAGCTTTCTTT. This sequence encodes CASSPRQYMNTEAFF.

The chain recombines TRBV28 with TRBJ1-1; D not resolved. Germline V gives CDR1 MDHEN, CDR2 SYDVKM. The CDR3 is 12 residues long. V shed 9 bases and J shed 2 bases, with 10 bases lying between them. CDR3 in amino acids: CASKQSNTEAFF. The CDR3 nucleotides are TGTGCCAGTAAACAGTCTAACACTGAAGCTTTCTTT. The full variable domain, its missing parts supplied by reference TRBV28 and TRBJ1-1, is DVKVTQSSRYLVKRTGEKVFLECVQDMDHENMFWYRQDPGLGLRLIYFSYDVKMKEKGDIPEGYSVSREKKERFSLILESASTNQTSMYLCASKQSNTEAFFGQGTRLTVV.

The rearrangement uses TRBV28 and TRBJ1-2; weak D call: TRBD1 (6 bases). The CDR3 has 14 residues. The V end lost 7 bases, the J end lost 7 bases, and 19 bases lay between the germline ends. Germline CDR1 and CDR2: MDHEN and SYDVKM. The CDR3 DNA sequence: TGTGCCAGCACTCGGGCAGGGGATCATACTGGCTACACCTTC. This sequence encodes CASTRAGDHTGYTF.

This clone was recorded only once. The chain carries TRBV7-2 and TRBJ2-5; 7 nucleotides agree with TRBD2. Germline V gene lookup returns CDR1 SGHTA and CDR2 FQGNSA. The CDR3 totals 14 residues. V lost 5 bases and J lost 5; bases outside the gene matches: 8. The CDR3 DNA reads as TGTGCCAGCAGCGGACGGGGGGTAGTGGAGACCCAGTACTTC. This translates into CASSGRGVVETQYF.

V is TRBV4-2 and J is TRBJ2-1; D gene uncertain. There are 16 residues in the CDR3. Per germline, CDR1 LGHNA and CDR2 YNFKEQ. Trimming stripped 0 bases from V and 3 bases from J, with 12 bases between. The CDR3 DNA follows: TGTGCCAGCAGCCAAGATGATGCGACTCACTACAATGAGCAGTTCTTC. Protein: CASSQDDATHYNEQFF.

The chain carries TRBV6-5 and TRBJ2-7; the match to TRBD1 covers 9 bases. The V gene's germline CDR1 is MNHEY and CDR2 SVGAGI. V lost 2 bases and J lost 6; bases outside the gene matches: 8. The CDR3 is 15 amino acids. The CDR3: CASSYLGQGYFEQYF. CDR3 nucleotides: TGTGCCAGCAGTTACCTGGGACAGGGTTACTTCGAGCAGTACTTC.

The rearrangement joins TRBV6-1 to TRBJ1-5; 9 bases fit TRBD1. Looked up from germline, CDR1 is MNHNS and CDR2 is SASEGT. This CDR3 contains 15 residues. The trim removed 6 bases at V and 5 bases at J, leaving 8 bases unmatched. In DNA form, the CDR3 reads TGTGCCAGCAGGCGACAGGGGGGAGTAGATCAGCCCCAGCATTTT. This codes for CASRRQGGVDQPQHF.